The 32 T cell receptor beta chains below all came from one sample that was sequenced in a study of spatial heterogeneity in lung cancer. Overall study findings and caveats: Expanded alpha and beta TCR counts within tumors tracked tumor mutation counts.

These receptors' targets are unknown. TCRdb called the 5' RACE reads again in MiXCR, with one record for every CDR3 protein. The table lists 5,700 or so distinct CDR3 sequences, around an eighth of them singletons. As to time point: sample taken at primary tumor resection. The sequences come from lung tumor tissue, collected at surgery. These receptors all stem from a female donor with early-stage non-small cell lung cancer.

This clonotype has ten or more counts. The chain is built from TRBV15 and TRBJ2-2; D possibly corresponds to TRBD2 (6 bases). Germline assignment: CDR1 LNHNV and CDR2 YYDKDF (reference sequence). Trimming removed 4 bases at V and 5 bases at J, with 8 bases between. The CDR3 loop spans 13 amino acids. The CDR3 is CATSNRGTGELFF. In DNA, the CDR3 is TGTGCCACCAGCAATCGGGGGACCGGGGAGCTGTTTTTT.

This clonotype was seen many times. In nucleotides, the CDR3 is TGTGCCAGCAGCTCCGACGGGGCTTTTCAGCCCCAGCATTTT. Its protein is CASSSDGAFQPQHF. The chain is built from TRBV28 and TRBJ1-5; D is possibly TRBD1 (5 bases). This CDR3 spans 14 amino acids. CDR1 and CDR2 (germline): MDHEN, SYDVKM. V was shortened by 6 bases and J by 6 bases, with 15 bases between the two germline ends.

V gene TRBV11-2 combines with J gene TRBJ2-1; the match to TRBD2 covers 7 bases. Germline V CDR1 and CDR2: SGHAT, FQNNGV. Losses at the gene ends were 5 bases for V and 6 bases for J; bases not matched to a gene: 4. CDR3 size: 13 residues. CDR3: CASSVGLGNEQFF. The CDR3 nucleotides are TGTGCCAGCAGCGTCGGACTAGGCAATGAGCAGTTCTTC.

The V and J genes are TRBV5-1 and TRBJ1-5; D unresolved. Germline V gene data show CDR1 as SGHRS and CDR2 as YFSETQ. The CDR3 consists of 13 residues. V was trimmed by 0 bases and J by 7 bases, leaving 8 bases between them. CDR3 protein: CASSLGQQQPQHF. CDR3 DNA sequence: TGCGCCAGCAGCTTGGGGCAGCAGCAGCCCCAGCATTTT.

This clonotype is medium-sized in the sample. The rearrangement uses TRBV6-5 and TRBJ1-3; D unresolved. Germline values: CDR1 MNHEY, CDR2 SVGAGI. V lost 2 bases and J 2 bases, leaving 13 bases between the germline ends. There are 16 residues in the CDR3. The CDR3 is CASSYPFLETGNTIYF. As DNA, the CDR3 is TGTGCCAGCAGTTACCCTTTTCTAGAAACTGGAAACACCATATATTTT.

This clonotype was seen repeatedly, ten times or more. A much more abundant neighbour one base away suggests this may be a read error. The chain is built from TRBV7-8 and TRBJ2-7, with D perhaps matching TRBD1 (5 bases). Looked up from germline, CDR1 is SGHVS and CDR2 is FQNEAQ. Trimming left V 8 bases short and J 6 bases short, with 14 bases between. The CDR3 has 12 amino acids. CDR3 in amino acids: CASGHRVSEQYF. The CDR3 DNA follows: TGTGCCAGCGGACACCGGGTAAGCGAGCAGTACTTC.

This clonotype is medium-sized within its sample. This chain connects TRBV6-5 to TRBJ2-7; 11 nucleotides align to TRBD2. Germline CDR1 and CDR2: MNHEY and SVGAGI. The CDR3 length is 16 residues. Unmatched junction bases numbered 10, after V lost 6 bases and J lost 3 bases. CDR3 sequence (DNA): TGTGCCAGCAGCCGAACTAGCGGGAGTTTGAACTACGAGCAGTACTTC. Its protein is CASSRTSGSLNYEQYF.

This clonotype ranks as medium-sized. The genes are TRBV19 and TRBJ1-5; possible D gene TRBD1, 5 bases. V lost 6 bases to trimming and J lost 3 bases, with 18 bases between them. Per the germline V gene, CDR1 is LNHDA and CDR2 is SQIVND (reference sequence). There are 16 residues in the CDR3. CDR3 protein: CASSPDGDGLNQPQHF. CDR3 coding DNA: TGTGCCAGTAGCCCAGATGGGGACGGACTCAATCAGCCCCAGCATTTT.

Sample share makes this clonotype medium-sized. V and J are TRBV6-5 and TRBJ1-1; a weak D match, TRBD1 (5 bases). Between the trimmed V and J ends, which lost 6 bases and 1 base, there was a span of 12 bases. This CDR3 is 14 amino acids long. The germline gives CDR1 MNHEY, CDR2 SVGAGI. CDR3 sequence: CASRKGRGNTEAFF. As DNA, the CDR3 is TGTGCCAGCAGAAAGGGGAGGGGGAACACTGAAGCTTTCTTT.

The sample holds many counts of this clonotype. The gene calls are TRBV20-1 and TRBJ2-7; D assignment may be TRBD1 or TRBD2 (5 bases each). The CDR3 length is 13 residues. In germline, CDR1 is DFQATT, CDR2 SNEGSKA (reference sequence). Between the trimmed V and J ends, which lost 2 bases and 7 bases, there was a span of 15 bases. The CDR3 loop reads CSARRQGPGEQYF. For the CDR3, the DNA is TGCAGTGCTAGACGGCAGGGCCCGGGGGAGCAGTACTTC.

In its sample, this clonotype ranks as medium-sized. This chain joins TRBV7-3 and TRBJ2-3; the D is unclear. CDR1 is SGHTA and CDR2 is FQGTGA in the germline V gene. Trimming took 5 bases from V and 0 from J, leaving 12 bases between them. The CDR3 consists of 15 residues. Written as DNA, the CDR3 is TGTGCCAGCAGCCCCCGAAGAACTAGCACAGATACGCAGTATTTT. As protein: CASSPRRTSTDTQYF.

The sample holds many counts of this clonotype. The V call is TRBV5-5, the J call TRBJ1-1, with 8 bases that match TRBD1. Trimming removed 6 bases from V and 4 bases from J; junction bases left unmatched: 11. Germline loops: CDR1 SGHKS, CDR2 YYEKEE (reference sequence). The CDR3 contains 15 residues. The CDR3 here is CASTGPGTGSTEAFF. The CDR3 region has the DNA TGTGCCAGCACCGGACCTGGGACAGGTTCCACTGAAGCTTTCTTT.

At least ten counts were recorded for this clonotype. The V gene is TRBV6-1, the J gene TRBJ2-7, with 8 nucleotides matching TRBD1. Germline-derived CDR1 and CDR2 are MNHNS and SASEGT. The CDR3 is made up of 20 amino acids. The J segment lost 2 bases and the V segment lost 1 base, leaving 19 bases of the junction unmatched. The CDR3 DNA reads TGTGCCAGCAGTGAAGTTAGGGACAGGATAACTATTCGCAGCCCCTACGAGCAGTACGTC. Translating gives CASSEVRDRITIRSPYEQYV.

This clonotype is classed as large. The rearrangement uses TRBV3-1 and TRBJ2-2; 8 bases map to TRBD2. V gave up 2 bases and J gave up 5 bases; unmatched junction bases: 4. The V gene's germline CDR1 is LGHDT and CDR2 YNNKEL (reference sequence). This CDR3 has 15 amino acids. CDR3 sequence: CASSQWASGTGELFF. DNA for the CDR3: TGTGCCAGCAGCCAATGGGCTAGCGGGACCGGGGAGCTGTTTTTT. The variable domain in full, with the rest retrieved from reference TRBV3-1 and TRBJ2-2, is DTAVSQTPKYLVTQMGNDKSIKCEQNLGHDTMYWYKQDSKKFLKIMFSYNNKELIINETVPNRFSPKSPDKAHLNLHINSLELGDSAVYFCASSQWASGTGELFFGEGSRLTVL.

This clonotype is classed as medium-sized. The chain carries TRBV28 and TRBJ2-2; the D is unclear. The CDR3 runs to 13 residues. Germline-derived CDR1 and CDR2 are MDHEN and SYDVKM. V was clipped by 5 bases and J by 4 bases, with 8 bases between them. In DNA form, the CDR3 reads TGTGCCAGCAGTCGGTTAAGCACCGGGGAGCTGTTTTTT. It codes for CASSRLSTGELFF.

This clonotype qualifies as medium-sized. The chain has TRBV10-3 and TRBJ1-1; TRBD1 is a possible D gene (6 bases). There are 13 residues in the CDR3. V was shortened by 6 bases and J by 2 bases, with 10 bases between the two germline ends. Per germline, CDR1 ENHRY and CDR2 SYGVKD. This CDR3 is CAISGQINTEAFF. For the CDR3, the DNA is TGTGCCATCAGCGGACAGATTAACACTGAAGCTTTCTTT.

This clonotype has a count of ten or more. The chain couples TRBV28 to TRBJ2-2; D not certain. Looked up from germline, CDR1 is MDHEN and CDR2 is SYDVKM. The CDR3 loop spans 17 amino acids. Trimming removed 5 bases from V and 0 bases from J, with 16 bases in between. CDR3 sequence (DNA): TGTGCCAGCAGTGCCCCTGTTAGGCCAGCGAACACCGGGGAGCTGTTTTTT. It translates to CASSAPVRPANTGELFF. Using reference TRBV28 and TRBJ2-2 for the parts outside the CDR3, the full variable domain is DVKVTQSSRYLVKRTGEKVFLECVQDMDHENMFWYRQDPGLGLRLIYFSYDVKMKEKGDIPEGYSVSREKKERFSLILESASTNQTSMYLCASSAPVRPANTGELFFGEGSRLTVL.

The CDR3 reads CSWAYNEQFF. Written as DNA, the CDR3 is TGCAGTTGGGCCTACAATGAGCAGTTCTTC. The chain joins TRBV29-1 to TRBJ2-1; D unresolved. CDR3 length equals 10 residues. Looked up from germline, CDR1 is SQVTM and CDR2 is ANQGSEA.

The rearrangement joins TRBV19 to TRBJ1-3; D gene uncertain. The CDR3 runs 18 residues. Trimming shortened V by 0 bases and J by 0 bases, and 15 bases separated the two germline ends. Germline V gene lookup returns CDR1 LNHDA and CDR2 SQIVND (reference sequence). CDR3 bases: TGTGCCAGTAGTATAGATTCCCAGGACCCGAGCTCTGGAAACACCATATATTTT. Its protein is CASSIDSQDPSSGNTIYF.

By frequency in the sample, this clonotype is medium-sized. The J gene is TRBJ2-3, the V gene TRBV5-6; 8 bases line up with TRBD1. V was pared by 4 bases and J by 5 bases, with 21 bases of the junction left unmatched. This CDR3 contains 19 residues. The germline V gene has CDR1 SGHDT and CDR2 YYEEEE. CDR3: CASSRRDRQIPLQGDTQYF. The CDR3 bases are TGTGCCAGCAGCCGCCGGGACAGGCAAATCCCCTTACAGGGAGATACGCAGTATTTT. Drawing the rest from reference TRBV5-6 and TRBJ2-3, the complete variable domain is DAGVTQSPTHLIKTRGQQVTLRCSPKSGHDTVSWYQQALGQGPQFIFQYYEEEERQRGNFPDRFSGHQFPNYSSELNVNALLLGDSALYLCASSRRDRQIPLQGDTQYFGPGTRLTVL.

By sample share, this clonotype is medium-sized (0.01 to 0.1%). The rearrangement links TRBV6-6 to TRBJ2-3, with a tentative D call TRBD2 (5 bases). Deletions cut 5 bases from V and 8 bases from J, with 8 bases between. CDR1 is MNHNY and CDR2 is SVGAGI in the germline V gene (reference sequence). This CDR3 spans 11 amino acids. The CDR3 loop reads CASSPSITQYF. The CDR3 DNA sequence: TGTGCCAGCAGTCCTAGCATTACGCAGTATTTT.

This clonotype appeared many times. The chain combines TRBV19 with TRBJ2-7; 7 bases line up with TRBD2. There are 15 residues in the CDR3. Trimming cost V 9 bases and J 5 bases; bases outside gene matches: 16. Germline loops: CDR1 LNHDA, CDR2 SQIVND (reference sequence). CDR3 nucleotides: TGTGCCAGCGGGCGACTAGCTGGTTGTGGGCACGAGCAGTACGTC. This encodes CASGRLAGCGHEQYV.

This chain joins TRBV28 and TRBJ1-1; D unclear. CDR1 MDHEN and CDR2 SYDVKM come from the germline V gene. V lost 5 bases, J lost 11 bases, and 15 bases lay in between. CDR3 length: 12 amino acids. Here the CDR3 DNA reads TGTGCCAGCAGTCAGGCGTCCCGCCTTGCTTTCTTT. It specifies CASSQASRLAFF.

By sample fraction, this clonotype is medium-sized. The chain joins TRBV6-1 to TRBJ2-1; TRBD2 matches at 9 bases. Trimming at V came to 10 bases and at J to 5 bases, leaving 9 bases not matched to a gene. The CDR3 has 14 amino acids. Germline V CDR1 and CDR2: MNHNS, SASEGT. For the CDR3, the DNA is TGTGCCACCACCCCCGGGACTAGCAACAATGAGCAGTTCTTC. This sequence encodes CATTPGTSNNEQFF.

This clonotype was observed at least ten times. The chain joins TRBV19 to TRBJ1-5; TRBD1 might be the D (5 bases). The germline V gene encodes CDR1 LNHDA and CDR2 SQIVND (reference sequence). The CDR3 length is 18 residues. Trimming removed 3 bases at V and 2 bases at J, with 20 bases between. DNA of the CDR3: TGTGCCAGTAGTATTTTTCCGTTGGGGGTCGGGGGCAATCAGCCCCAGCATTTT. Protein sequence: CASSIFPLGVGGNQPQHF. The full variable domain, its missing parts supplied by reference TRBV19 and TRBJ1-5, is DGGITQSPKYLFRKEGQNVTLSCEQNLNHDAMYWYRQDPGQGLRLIYYSQIVNDFQKGDIAEGYSVSREKKESFPLTVTSAQKNPTAFYLCASSIFPLGVGGNQPQHFGDGTRLSIL.

The chain is built from TRBV5-4 and TRBJ2-7; D might be TRBD1 or TRBD2, each matching 5 bases. From germline, CDR1 is SGHNT and CDR2 YYREEE (reference sequence). V gave up 1 base and J gave up 0 bases, with 11 bases separating them. The CDR3 spans 15 residues. The CDR3: CASSLTGLSSYEQYF. DNA for the CDR3: TGTGCCAGCAGCTTGACGGGGCTCAGCTCCTACGAGCAGTACTTC. The entire variable domain, with the rest obtained from reference TRBV5-4 and TRBJ2-7, is as follows: ETGVTQSPTHLIKTRGQQVTLRCSSQSGHNTVSWYQQALGQGPQFIFQYYREEENGRGNFPPRFSGLQFPNYSSELNVNALELDDSALYLCASSLTGLSSYEQYFGPGTRLTVT.

The sample holds many counts of this clonotype. This chain uses TRBV14 with TRBJ2-3; weak D call: TRBD1 (6 bases). CDR1 and CDR2 (germline): SGHDN, FVKESK. This CDR3 comprises 16 residues. V was pared by 4 bases and J by 0 bases, with 14 bases between. The DNA of the CDR3 is TGTGCCAGCAGCCCCGGGCAGGGGATTAGCACAGATACGCAGTATTTT. Translated: CASSPGQGISTDTQYF.

At least ten counts were recorded for this clonotype. The chain couples TRBV5-6 to TRBJ2-3; 8 bases are shared with TRBD2. The CDR3 extends over 17 amino acids. Germline CDR1 SGHDT, CDR2 YYEEEE. V lost 0 bases and J lost 2; bases outside the gene matches: 8. The CDR3 nucleotides read TGTGCCAGCAGCTTGGAGGTAGGAGCGGGAGTCACAGATACGCAGTATTTT. It specifies CASSLEVGAGVTDTQYF.

By share, this clonotype ranks as medium-sized. The rearrangement uses TRBV29-1 and TRBJ2-5; D not certain. Trimming shortened V by 2 bases and J by 2 bases, and 15 bases separated the two germline ends. The CDR3 has 15 residues. Germline loops: CDR1 SQVTM, CDR2 ANQGSEA. The CDR3 DNA is TGCAGCGTTGAATGGTCCACCGGCAGGCAAGAGACCCAGTACTTC. Its translation is CSVEWSTGRQETQYF.

This clonotype was recorded once. The chain carries TRBV12-3 or TRBV12-4 and TRBJ2-5; 10 bases match TRBD2. The CDR3 is 15 residues long. The V and J ends lost 3 bases and 4 bases, in that order; junction bases with no gene match: 5. In DNA, the CDR3 is TGTGCCAGCAGTTTGGTTAGCGGGAGGCTAGAGACCCAGTACTTC. Its protein is CASSLVSGRLETQYF.

This clonotype was seen a few times. The chain links TRBV14 to TRBJ2-1; TRBD2 might be the D (6 bases). The V end lost 3 bases, the J end lost 10 bases, and 19 bases lay between the germline ends. The CDR3 is 15 residues long. The germline V gene encodes CDR1 SGHDN and CDR2 FVKESK. CDR3 in DNA: TGTGCCAGCAGCCATGGGTACGAGCGGGCTCGAGAGCAGTTCTTC. This gives the protein CASSHGYERAREQFF.

By proportion, this clonotype is medium-sized. The V and J genes are TRBV6-5 and TRBJ2-1, with a weak D call TRBD2 (6 bases). Germline values: CDR1 MNHEY, CDR2 SVGAGI. The ends were cut back, 1 base at V and 9 bases at J, with 22 bases in the middle. The CDR3 is 17 amino acids. Here the CDR3 reads CASSYYGGLTSQGEQFF. The CDR3, as DNA: TGTGCCAGCAGTTACTACGGTGGGTTAACTAGCCAGGGTGAGCAGTTCTTC.